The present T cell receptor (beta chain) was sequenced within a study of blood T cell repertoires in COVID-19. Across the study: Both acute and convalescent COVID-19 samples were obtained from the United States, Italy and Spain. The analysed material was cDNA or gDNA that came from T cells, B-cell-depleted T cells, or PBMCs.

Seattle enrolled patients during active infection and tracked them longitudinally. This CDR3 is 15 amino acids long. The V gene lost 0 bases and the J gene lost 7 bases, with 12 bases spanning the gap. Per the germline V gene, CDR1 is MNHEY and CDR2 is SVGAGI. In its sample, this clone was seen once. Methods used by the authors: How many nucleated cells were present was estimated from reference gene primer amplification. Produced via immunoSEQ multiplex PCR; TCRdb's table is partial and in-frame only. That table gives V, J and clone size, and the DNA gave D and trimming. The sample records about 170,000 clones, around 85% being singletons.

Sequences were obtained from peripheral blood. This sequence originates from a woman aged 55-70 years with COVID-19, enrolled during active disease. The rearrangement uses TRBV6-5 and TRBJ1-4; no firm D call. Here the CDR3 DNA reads TGTGCCAGCAGTTACTCTGGGAGGGTGGTTGAAAAACTGTTTTTT. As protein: CASSYSGRVVEKLFF.